These 14 T cell receptor beta chains came from one sample sequenced in a study of T cell repertoires in cytomegalovirus infection. No antigens are known for them. A single record per CDR3 protein comes from TCRdb applying MiXCR to the reads. The data show hundreds of thousands of distinct CDR3 sequences, 31% seen once. The sequenced sample was cultured CD8+ T cells from PBMCs, obtained from culture after CMV antigen stimulation. The receptors here all came from a human donor in good health (CMV status not recorded). Some clones in this sample may be carry-over from other donors' samples.

V and J are TRBV7-6 and TRBJ1-2; 7 bases are a match to TRBD1. The CDR3 sequence is 14 residues long. V was pared by 5 bases and J by 4 bases, with 7 bases of the junction left unmatched. Germline CDR1 and CDR2: SGHVS and FNYEAQ. In DNA, the CDR3 is TGTGCCAGCAGCCTCAGGGAGGGGGCCTATGGCTACACCTTC. It codes for CASSLREGAYGYTF.

The chain couples TRBV11-3 to TRBJ2-1; D gene uncertain. The CDR3 sequence is 13 residues long. The V and J ends lost 0 bases and 7 bases respectively, with 7 bases between them. The germline V gene encodes CDR1 SGHNT and CDR2 YENEEA. The DNA for the CDR3 is TGTGCCAGCAGCTTAGATCAAGGTAATGAGCAGTTCTTC. Translation: CASSLDQGNEQFF.

In this sample, this clonotype turned up many times. The genes are TRBV6-5 and TRBJ2-1; 8 bases map to TRBD1. With 5 bases clipped from V and 0 bases from J, the junction kept 3 bases outside the gene matches. This CDR3 contains 15 residues. CDR1 is MNHEY, CDR2 SVGAGI, per germline. The DNA of the CDR3 is TGTGCCAGCAGTCTACAGGGGGGCTCCTACAATGAGCAGTTCTTC. Translating gives CASSLQGGSYNEQFF.

The chain recombines TRBV19 with TRBJ2-1; 8 positions agree with TRBD1. CDR1 and CDR2 (germline): LNHDA, SQIVND (reference sequence). The CDR3 is made up of 14 amino acids. The J segment lost 8 bases and the V segment lost 2 bases, leaving 5 bases of the junction unmatched. CDR3 DNA sequence: TGTGCCAGTAGTATAAGGGACAGGTTCCATGAGCAGTTCTTC. Protein: CASSIRDRFHEQFF.

V usage is TRBV2 and J usage is TRBJ1-2, with TRBD1 matching over 9 bases. The CDR3 is made up of 15 amino acids. V shed 10 bases and J 3 bases; nucleotides not matched to a gene: 12. In germline, CDR1 is SNHLY, CDR2 FYNNEI. CDR3 protein: CANRNPGTGHYGYTF. As DNA, the CDR3 is TGTGCCAACAGAAACCCCGGGACAGGGCACTATGGCTACACCTTC.

This clonotype was recorded a few times. CDR3 in DNA: TGCGCCAGCAGCCCCCAGGACAGGGGGCCTTTCGAGGAGCTGTTTTTT. Translating it yields CASSPQDRGPFEELFF. The gene calls are TRBV4-1 and TRBJ2-2; 11 bases fit TRBD1. V shed 4 bases and J 10 bases; nucleotides not matched to a gene: 11. CDR3 length: 16 amino acids. The germline V gene encodes CDR1 MGHRA and CDR2 YSYEKL.

Points on this clonotype: At one end the junction does not follow the germline gene, possibly because of a read error. The CDR3 here is CASSHGQILPTF. The DNA of the CDR3 is TGTGCCAGCAGTCACGGACAGATTTTACCCACATTT. The chain employs TRBV6-5 and TRBJ1-1; D is perhaps TRBD1 (6 bases). The germline gives CDR1 MNHEY, CDR2 SVGAGI. The CDR3 totals 12 residues.

This clonotype was seen once. The chain joins TRBV5-1 to TRBJ2-1, with a weak D call TRBD2 (7 bases). Looked up from germline, CDR1 is SGHRS and CDR2 is YFSETQ. The V and J ends lost 5 bases and 1 base respectively, with 13 bases between them. The CDR3 runs to 15 residues. This CDR3 is CASRLRGASYNEQFF. Here the CDR3 DNA reads TGCGCCAGCAGACTCCGGGGGGCGTCCTACAATGAGCAGTTCTTC.

This rearrangement joins TRBV7-8 to TRBJ2-7; possible D gene TRBD1, 5 bases. The CDR3 spans 15 residues. CDR1 and CDR2 (germline): SGHVS, FQNEAQ. V shed 3 bases and J shed 0 bases, with 12 bases lying between them. CDR3 loop: CASSLGPPYSYEQYF. CDR3 sequence (DNA): TGTGCCAGCAGCTTGGGGCCACCATACTCCTACGAGCAGTACTTC.

The gene calls are TRBV4-3 and TRBJ2-1, with a tentative D call TRBD2 (6 bases). Trimming removed 0 bases at V and 0 bases at J, with 15 bases between. The CDR3 is made up of 18 amino acids. In germline, CDR1 is LGHNA, CDR2 YSLEER. As DNA, the CDR3 is TGCGCCAGCAGCCAAGATTCCGCGGGGAGGAGCTCCTACAATGAGCAGTTCTTC. Its protein is CASSQDSAGRSSYNEQFF.

The rearrangement uses TRBV12-5 and TRBJ1-2; 7 nucleotides align to TRBD1. Losses at the gene ends were 3 bases for V and 3 bases for J; bases not matched to a gene: 10. CDR3 length: 16 amino acids. Germline V gene sequence: CDR1 LGHNT, CDR2 FRNRAP. This CDR3 reads CASGLGKWRGHYGYTF. The CDR3 DNA sequence: TGTGCTAGTGGTTTAGGGAAATGGAGGGGGCACTATGGCTACACCTTC. The variable domain in full, completed from reference TRBV12-5 and TRBJ1-2, reads DARVTQTPRHKVTEMGQEVTMRCQPILGHNTVFWYRQTMMQGLELLAYFRNRAPLDDSGMPKDRFSAEMPDATLATLKIQPSEPRDSAVYFCASGLGKWRGHYGYTFGSGTRLTVV.

The chain is built from TRBV7-3 and TRBJ2-1; 9 bases map to TRBD2. J lost 7 bases, V lost 2 bases, and 6 bases had no gene match. Germline assignment: CDR1 SGHTA and CDR2 FQGTGA. The CDR3 runs 15 residues. This CDR3 reads CASSLLLAGLNEQFF. DNA for the CDR3: TGTGCCAGCAGCTTACTCCTAGCGGGGTTGAATGAGCAGTTCTTC. The entire variable domain, with the rest obtained from reference TRBV7-3 and TRBJ2-1, is as follows: GAGVSQTPSNKVTEKGKYVELRCDPISGHTALYWYRQSLGQGPEFLIYFQGTGAADDSGLPNDRFFAVRPEGSVSTLKIQRTERGDSAVYLCASSLLLAGLNEQFFGPGTRLTVL.

The rearrangement uses TRBV24-1 and TRBJ2-2; no firm D call. CDR3 size: 14 residues. Germline loops: CDR1 KGHDR, CDR2 SFDVKD. Trimming took 4 bases from V and 0 from J, leaving 5 bases between them. CDR3 DNA sequence: TGTGCCACCAGTGAAAAGGCGAACACCGGGGAGCTGTTTTTT. It specifies CATSEKANTGELFF.

V gene TRBV7-6 combines with J gene TRBJ2-7; D is perhaps TRBD2 (5 bases). This CDR3 comprises 14 residues. V lost 5 bases and J lost 3, with 14 bases in between. CDR1 and CDR2 from the germline V gene are SGHVS and FNYEAQ. The CDR3 is CASSVYGENYEQYF. The CDR3 DNA reads as TGTGCCAGCAGCGTATACGGGGAAAACTACGAGCAGTACTTC. The full variable domain, in which reference TRBV7-6 and TRBJ2-7 provide the parts outside the CDR3, is GAGVSQSPRYKVTKRGQDVALRCDPISGHVSLYWYRQALGQGPEFLTYFNYEAQQDKSGLPNDRFSAERPEGSISTLTIQRTEQRDSAMYRCASSVYGENYEQYFGPGTRLTVT.